This T cell receptor (beta chain) was captured in a study of T cells after yellow fever vaccination. Study-level findings and limits: Post-booster samples contained most primary-vaccination clones (around 95% CD4, approximately 88% CD8).

Turning to this clonotype: Its antigen is undetermined.

As TCR cDNA was made by 5'RACE template switching, a universal primer site and UMIs were added. TCRdb redid the calling of the 5' RACE reads with MiXCR, one entry per CDR3 protein. Of a few hundred thousand distinct CDR3 sequences listed, 6.2% are singletons. This CDR3 is 17 amino acids long. The germline V gene has CDR1 MNHEY and CDR2 SVGAGI. V shed 1 base and J shed 7 bases, with 19 bases lying between them. The TCR sequence derives from a man younger than 40 who received the YFV17D yellow fever vaccine. The sample here was PBMCs, taken 5 days after the yellow fever booster vaccination. The rearrangement links TRBV6-5 to TRBJ2-2; D is uncertain. CDR3 DNA: TGTGCCAGCAGTTACTACCCCGGCGGCACCGCGGACGGGGAGCTGTTTTTT. Protein sequence: CASSYYPGGTADGELFF.